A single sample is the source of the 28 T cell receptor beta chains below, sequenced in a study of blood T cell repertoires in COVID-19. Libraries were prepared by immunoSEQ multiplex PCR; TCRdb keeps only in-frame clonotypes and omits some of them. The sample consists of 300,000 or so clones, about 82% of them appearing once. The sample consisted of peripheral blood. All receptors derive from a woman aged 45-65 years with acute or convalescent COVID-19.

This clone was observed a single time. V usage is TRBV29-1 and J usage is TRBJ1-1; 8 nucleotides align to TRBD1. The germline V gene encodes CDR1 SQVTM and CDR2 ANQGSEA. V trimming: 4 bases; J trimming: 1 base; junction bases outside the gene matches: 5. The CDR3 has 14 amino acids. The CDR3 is CSVGVQGGNTEAFF. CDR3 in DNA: TGCAGCGTTGGGGTACAGGGGGGGAACACTGAAGCTTTCTTT.

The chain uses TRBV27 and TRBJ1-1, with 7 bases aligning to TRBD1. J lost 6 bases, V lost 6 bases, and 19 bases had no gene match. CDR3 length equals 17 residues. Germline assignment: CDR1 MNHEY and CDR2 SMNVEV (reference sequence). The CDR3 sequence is CASRPVDRYSIEAEAFF. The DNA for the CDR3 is TGTGCCAGCAGGCCCGTGGACAGGTATTCCATAGAAGCTGAAGCTTTCTTT.

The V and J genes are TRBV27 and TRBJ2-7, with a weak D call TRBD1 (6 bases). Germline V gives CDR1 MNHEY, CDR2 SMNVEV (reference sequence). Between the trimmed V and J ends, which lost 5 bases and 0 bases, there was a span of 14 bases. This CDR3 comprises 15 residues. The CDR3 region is CASSPESTGSYEQYF. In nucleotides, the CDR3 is TGTGCCAGCAGTCCTGAGTCGACAGGCTCCTACGAGCAGTACTTC.

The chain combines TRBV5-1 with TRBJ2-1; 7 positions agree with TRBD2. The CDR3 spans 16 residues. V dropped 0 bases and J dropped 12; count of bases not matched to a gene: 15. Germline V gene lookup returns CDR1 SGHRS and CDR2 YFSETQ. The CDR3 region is CASSLGTTSMGVGQFF. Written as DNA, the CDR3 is TGCGCCAGCAGCTTGGGTACGACTAGCATGGGAGTGGGGCAGTTCTTC.

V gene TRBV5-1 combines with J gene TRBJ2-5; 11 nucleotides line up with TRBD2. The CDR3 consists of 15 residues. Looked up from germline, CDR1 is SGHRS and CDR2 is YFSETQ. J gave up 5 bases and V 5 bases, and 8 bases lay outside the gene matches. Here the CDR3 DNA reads TGCGCCAGCAGTCTTAGCGGGAGGGCCGGGGAGACCCAGTACTTC. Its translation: CASSLSGRAGETQYF.

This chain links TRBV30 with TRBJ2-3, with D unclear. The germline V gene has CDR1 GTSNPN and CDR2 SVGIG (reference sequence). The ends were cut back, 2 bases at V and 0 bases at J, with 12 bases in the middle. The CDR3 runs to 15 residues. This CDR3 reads CAWSPYSVSTDTQYF. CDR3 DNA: TGTGCCTGGAGTCCCTACTCCGTTAGCACAGATACGCAGTATTTT.

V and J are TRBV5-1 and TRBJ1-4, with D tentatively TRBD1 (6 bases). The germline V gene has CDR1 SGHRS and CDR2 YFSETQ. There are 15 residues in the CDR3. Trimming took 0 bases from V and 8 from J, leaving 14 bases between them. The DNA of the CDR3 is TGCGCCAGCAGCTTGGCGTCAGGGGCAGGGGAAAAACTGTTTTTT. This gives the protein CASSLASGAGEKLFF.

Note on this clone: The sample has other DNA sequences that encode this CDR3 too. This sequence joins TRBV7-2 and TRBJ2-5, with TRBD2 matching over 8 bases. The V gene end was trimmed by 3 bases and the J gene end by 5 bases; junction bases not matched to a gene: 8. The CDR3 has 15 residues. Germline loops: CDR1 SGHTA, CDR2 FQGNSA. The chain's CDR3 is CASSFQSGSGETQYF. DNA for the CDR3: TGTGCCAGCAGCTTCCAGAGCGGGAGTGGCGAGACCCAGTACTTC.

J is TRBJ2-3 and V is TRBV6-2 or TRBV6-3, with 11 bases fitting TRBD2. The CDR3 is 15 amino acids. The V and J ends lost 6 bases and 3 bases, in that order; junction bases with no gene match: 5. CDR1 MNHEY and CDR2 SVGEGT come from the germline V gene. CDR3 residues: CASSLTSGTTDTQYF. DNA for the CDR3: TGTGCCAGCAGCCTGACTAGCGGGACGACAGATACGCAGTATTTT.

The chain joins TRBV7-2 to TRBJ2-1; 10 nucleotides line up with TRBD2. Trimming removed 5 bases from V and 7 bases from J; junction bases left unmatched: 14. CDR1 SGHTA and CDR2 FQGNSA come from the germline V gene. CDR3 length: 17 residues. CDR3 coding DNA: TGTGCCAGCAGCCGCGGGCCGGGACTAGCGATGGGGAATGAGCAGTTCTTC. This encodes CASSRGPGLAMGNEQFF.

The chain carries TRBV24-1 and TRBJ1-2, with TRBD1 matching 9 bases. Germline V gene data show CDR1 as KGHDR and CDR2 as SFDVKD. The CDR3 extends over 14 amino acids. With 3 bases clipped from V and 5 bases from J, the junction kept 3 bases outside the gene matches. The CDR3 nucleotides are TGTGCCACCAGTGATACCGGACAGGGGTATGGCTACACCTTC. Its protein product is CATSDTGQGYGYTF.

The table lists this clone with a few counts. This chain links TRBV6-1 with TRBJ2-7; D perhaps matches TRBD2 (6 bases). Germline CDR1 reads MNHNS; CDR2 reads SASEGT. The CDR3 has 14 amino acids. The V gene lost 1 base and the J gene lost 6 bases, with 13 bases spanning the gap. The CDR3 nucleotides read TGTGCCAGCAGTGAAGAAACAAACGGGGGCGAGCAGTACTTC. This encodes CASSEETNGGEQYF.

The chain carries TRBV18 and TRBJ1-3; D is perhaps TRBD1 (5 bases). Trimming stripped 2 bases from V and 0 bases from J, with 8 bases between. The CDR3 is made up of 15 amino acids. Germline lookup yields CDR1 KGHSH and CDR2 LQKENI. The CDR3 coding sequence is TGTGCCAGCTCACCAGGGGGGAGCTCTGGAAACACCATATATTTT. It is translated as CASSPGGSSGNTIYF.

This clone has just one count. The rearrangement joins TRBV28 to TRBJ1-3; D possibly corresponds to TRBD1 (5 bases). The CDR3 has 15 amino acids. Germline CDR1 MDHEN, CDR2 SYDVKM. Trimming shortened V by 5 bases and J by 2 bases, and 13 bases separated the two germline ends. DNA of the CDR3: TGTGCCAGCAGTCGACCCAGGGCTACTGGAAACACCATATATTTT. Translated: CASSRPRATGNTIYF.

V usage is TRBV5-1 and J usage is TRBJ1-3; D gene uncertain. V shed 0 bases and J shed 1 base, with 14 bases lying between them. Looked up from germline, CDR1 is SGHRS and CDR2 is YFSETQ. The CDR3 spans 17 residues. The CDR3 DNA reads TGCGCCAGCAGCTTGGAGGCCTCGCGAGGGTCTGGAAACACCATATATTTT. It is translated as CASSLEASRGSGNTIYF.

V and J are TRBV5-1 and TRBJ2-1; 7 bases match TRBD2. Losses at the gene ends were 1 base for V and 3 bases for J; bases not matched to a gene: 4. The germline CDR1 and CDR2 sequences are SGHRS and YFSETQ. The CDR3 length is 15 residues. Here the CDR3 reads CASSLQASGYNEQFF. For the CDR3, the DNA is TGCGCCAGCAGCTTGCAGGCTAGCGGCTACAATGAGCAGTTCTTC.

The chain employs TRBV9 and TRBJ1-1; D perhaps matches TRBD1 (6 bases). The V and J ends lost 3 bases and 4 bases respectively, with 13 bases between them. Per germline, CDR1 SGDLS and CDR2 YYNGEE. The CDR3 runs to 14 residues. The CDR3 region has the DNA TGTGCCAGCAGCGCTACAGGGCGGCTCACTGAAGCTTTCTTT. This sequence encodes CASSATGRLTEAFF.

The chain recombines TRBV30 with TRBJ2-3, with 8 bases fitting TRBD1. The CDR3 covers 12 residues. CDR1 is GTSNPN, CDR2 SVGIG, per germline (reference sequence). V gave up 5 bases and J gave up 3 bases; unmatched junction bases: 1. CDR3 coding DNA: TGTGCCTGGGGACAGGGAACAGATACGCAGTATTTT. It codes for CAWGQGTDTQYF.

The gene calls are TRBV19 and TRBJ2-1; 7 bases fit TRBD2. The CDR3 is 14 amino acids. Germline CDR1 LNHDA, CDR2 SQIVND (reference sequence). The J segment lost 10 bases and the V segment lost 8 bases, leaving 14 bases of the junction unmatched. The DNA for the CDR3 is TGTGCCAGTCGTGAATGGGAGGGCCGGCGGGAGCAGTTCTTC. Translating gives CASREWEGRREQFF.

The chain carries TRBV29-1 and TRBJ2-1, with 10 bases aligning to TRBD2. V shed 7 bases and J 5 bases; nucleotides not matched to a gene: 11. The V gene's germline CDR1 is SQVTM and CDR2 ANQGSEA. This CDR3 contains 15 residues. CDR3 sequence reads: CSAPRGTSADNEQFF. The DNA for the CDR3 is TGCAGCGCCCCCAGGGGGACTAGCGCCGACAATGAGCAGTTCTTC.

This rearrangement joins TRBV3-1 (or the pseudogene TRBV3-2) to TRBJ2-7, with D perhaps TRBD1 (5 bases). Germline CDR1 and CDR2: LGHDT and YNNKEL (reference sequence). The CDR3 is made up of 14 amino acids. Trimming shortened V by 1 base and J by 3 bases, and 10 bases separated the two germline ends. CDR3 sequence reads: CASSQAGQGYEQYF. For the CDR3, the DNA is TGTGCCAGCAGCCAAGCCGGGCAGGGCTACGAGCAGTACTTC.

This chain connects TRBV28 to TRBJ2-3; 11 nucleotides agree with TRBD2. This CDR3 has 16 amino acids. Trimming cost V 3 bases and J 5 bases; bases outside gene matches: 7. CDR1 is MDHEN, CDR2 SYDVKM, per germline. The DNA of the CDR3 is TGTGCCAGCAGTTTTCTACTAGCGGGAGAAAAAGATACGCAGTATTTT. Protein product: CASSFLLAGEKDTQYF. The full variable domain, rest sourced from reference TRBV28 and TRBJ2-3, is DVKVTQSSRYLVKRTGEKVFLECVQDMDHENMFWYRQDPGLGLRLIYFSYDVKMKEKGDIPEGYSVSREKKERFSLILESASTNQTSMYLCASSFLLAGEKDTQYFGPGTRLTVL.

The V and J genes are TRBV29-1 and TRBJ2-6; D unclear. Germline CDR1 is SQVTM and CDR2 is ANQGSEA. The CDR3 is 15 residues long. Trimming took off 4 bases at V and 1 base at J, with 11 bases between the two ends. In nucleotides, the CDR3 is TGCAGCGTTGCCGGGTCCAAATCTGGGGCCAACGTCCTGACTTTC. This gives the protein CSVAGSKSGANVLTF. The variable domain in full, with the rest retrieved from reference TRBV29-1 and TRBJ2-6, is SAVISQKPSRDICQRGTSLTIQCQVDSQVTMMFWYRQQPGQSLTLIATANQGSEATYESGFVIDKFPISRPNLTFSTLTVSNMSPEDSSIYLCSVAGSKSGANVLTFGAGSRLTVL.

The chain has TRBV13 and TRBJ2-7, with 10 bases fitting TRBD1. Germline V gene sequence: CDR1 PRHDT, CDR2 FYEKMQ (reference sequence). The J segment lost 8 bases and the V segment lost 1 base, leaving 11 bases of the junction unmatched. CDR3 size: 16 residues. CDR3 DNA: TGTGCCAGCAGCTTAGAACCTGACAGGGGGCGCTTCCAGCAGTACTTC. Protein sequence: CASSLEPDRGRFQQYF.

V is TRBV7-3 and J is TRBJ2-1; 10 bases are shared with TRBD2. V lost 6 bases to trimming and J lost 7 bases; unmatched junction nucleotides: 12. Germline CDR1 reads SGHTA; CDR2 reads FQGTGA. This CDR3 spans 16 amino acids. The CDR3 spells CASRRMLAGAVNEQFF. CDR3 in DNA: TGTGCCAGCAGGCGAATGCTAGCGGGAGCTGTGAATGAGCAGTTCTTC.

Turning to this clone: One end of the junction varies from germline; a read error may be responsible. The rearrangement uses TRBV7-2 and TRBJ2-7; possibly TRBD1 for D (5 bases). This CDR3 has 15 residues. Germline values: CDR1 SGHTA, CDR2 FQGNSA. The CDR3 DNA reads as TGTGCCAGCAGCTTATCTCTGACAGATTCCTACGAGCGGTACTTC. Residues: CASSLSLTDSYERYF.

Written as DNA, the CDR3 is TGCGCCAGCAGCCAAGTAATTGGGGCGGAAGCTTTCTTT. Protein sequence: CASSQVIGAEAFF. J is TRBJ1-1 and V is TRBV4-3, with a tentative D call TRBD1 (5 bases). Germline CDR1 is LGHNA and CDR2 is YSLEER. The CDR3 is 13 amino acids. The ends were cut back, 1 base at V and 8 bases at J, with 11 bases in the middle.

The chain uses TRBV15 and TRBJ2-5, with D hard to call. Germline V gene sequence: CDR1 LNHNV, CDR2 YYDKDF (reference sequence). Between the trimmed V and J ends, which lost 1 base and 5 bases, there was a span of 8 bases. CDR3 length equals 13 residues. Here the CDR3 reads CATSRGTEETQYF. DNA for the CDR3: TGTGCCACCAGCAGAGGAACCGAGGAGACCCAGTACTTC.